The present T cell receptor beta chain was sequenced within a study of T cell responses to AZD1222 COVID-19 vaccine. Whole-study context: Second-dose schedules of about 4 or about 12 weeks were combined.

There are 13 residues in the CDR3. After removal of 8 bases from V and 6 bases from J, the junction contained 7 bases not matched to a gene. Germline loops: CDR1 SNHLY, CDR2 FYNNEI. On this clone: Its specificity is unknown.

Whole-study results and caveats: Spike was spanned by vaccine-associated CD4 TCRs, which were dominant at 160-218 and 743-854.

The protocol was immunoSEQ multiplex PCR, while the TCRdb copy is restricted to in-frame clones and leaves out a portion. The sample lists 100,000 to 150,000 clones; 92% were seen once. Source: peripheral blood, taken on day 0 of AZD1222 vaccination. This TCR derives from an adult in good health. This sequence joins TRBV2 and TRBJ1-1, with 9 bases aligning to TRBD1. The CDR3 sequence: CASGGTGSPEAFF. The CDR3 DNA sequence: TGTGCCAGCGGAGGGACAGGGAGCCCTGAAGCTTTCTTT.